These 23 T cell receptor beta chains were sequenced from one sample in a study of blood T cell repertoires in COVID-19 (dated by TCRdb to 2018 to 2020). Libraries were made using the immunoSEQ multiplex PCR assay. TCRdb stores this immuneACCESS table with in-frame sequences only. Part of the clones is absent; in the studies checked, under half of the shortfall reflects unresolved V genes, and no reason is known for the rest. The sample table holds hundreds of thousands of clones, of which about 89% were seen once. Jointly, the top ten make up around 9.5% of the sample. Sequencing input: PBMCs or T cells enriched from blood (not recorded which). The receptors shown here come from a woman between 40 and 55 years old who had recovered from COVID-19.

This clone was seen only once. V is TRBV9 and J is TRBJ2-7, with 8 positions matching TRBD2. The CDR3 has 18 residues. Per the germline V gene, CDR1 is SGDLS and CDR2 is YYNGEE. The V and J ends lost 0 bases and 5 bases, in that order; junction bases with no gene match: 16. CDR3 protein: CASSVDVSGGGRRDEQYF. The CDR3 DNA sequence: TGTGCCAGCAGCGTAGATGTGAGCGGGGGTGGGCGTCGGGACGAGCAGTACTTC.

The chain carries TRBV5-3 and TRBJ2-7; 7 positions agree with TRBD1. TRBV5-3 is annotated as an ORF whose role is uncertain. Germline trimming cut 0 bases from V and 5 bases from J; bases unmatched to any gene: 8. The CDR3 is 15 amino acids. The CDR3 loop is CARSLAPGQLDEQYF. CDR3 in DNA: TGTGCCAGAAGCTTGGCCCCGGGACAGCTCGACGAGCAGTACTTC.

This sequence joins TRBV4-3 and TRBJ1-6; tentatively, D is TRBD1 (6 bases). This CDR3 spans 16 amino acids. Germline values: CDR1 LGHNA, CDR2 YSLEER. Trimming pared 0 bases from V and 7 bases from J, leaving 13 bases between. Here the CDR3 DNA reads TGCGCCAGCAGCCAAGATAGTACAGGGCGCAATTCACCCCTCCACTTT. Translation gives CASSQDSTGRNSPLHF.

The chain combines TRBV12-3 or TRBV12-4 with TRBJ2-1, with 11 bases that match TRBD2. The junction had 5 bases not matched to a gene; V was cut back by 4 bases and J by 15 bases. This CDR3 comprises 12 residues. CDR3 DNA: TGTGCCAGCAGTTCGGGACTAGCGGCGTTGTTCTTC. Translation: CASSSGLAALFF.

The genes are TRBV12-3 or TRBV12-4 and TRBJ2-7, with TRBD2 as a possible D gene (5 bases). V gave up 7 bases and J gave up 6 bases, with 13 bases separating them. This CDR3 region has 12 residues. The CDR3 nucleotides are TGTGCCAGCATGGTGAGGGAGTCCGAGCAGTACTTC. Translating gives CASMVRESEQYF.

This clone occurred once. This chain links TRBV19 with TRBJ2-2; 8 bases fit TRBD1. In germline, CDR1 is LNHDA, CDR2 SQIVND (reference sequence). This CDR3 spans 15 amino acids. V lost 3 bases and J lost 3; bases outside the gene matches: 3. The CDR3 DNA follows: TGTGCCAGTAGTATGTGGGACAGGTACACCGGGGAGCTGTTTTTT. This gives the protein CASSMWDRYTGELFF.

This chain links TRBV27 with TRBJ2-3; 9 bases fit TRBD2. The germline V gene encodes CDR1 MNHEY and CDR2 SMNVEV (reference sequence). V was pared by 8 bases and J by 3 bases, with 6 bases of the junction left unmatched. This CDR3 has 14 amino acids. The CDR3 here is CASLGAGGTDTQYF. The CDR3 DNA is TGTGCCAGCCTTGGAGCGGGGGGAACAGATACGCAGTATTTT.

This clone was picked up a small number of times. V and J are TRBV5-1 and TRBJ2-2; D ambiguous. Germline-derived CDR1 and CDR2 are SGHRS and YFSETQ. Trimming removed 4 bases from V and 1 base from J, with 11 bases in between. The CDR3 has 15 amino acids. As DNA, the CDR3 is TGCGCCAGCAGCCCCCCCGTTATGAACACCGGGGAGCTGTTTTTT. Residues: CASSPPVMNTGELFF.

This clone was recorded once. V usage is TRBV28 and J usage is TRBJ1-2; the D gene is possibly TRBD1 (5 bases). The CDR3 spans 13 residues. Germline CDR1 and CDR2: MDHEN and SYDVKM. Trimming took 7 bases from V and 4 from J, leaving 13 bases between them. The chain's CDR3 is CASMIAGLYGYTF. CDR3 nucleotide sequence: TGTGCCAGCATGATCGCAGGGCTCTATGGCTACACCTTC.

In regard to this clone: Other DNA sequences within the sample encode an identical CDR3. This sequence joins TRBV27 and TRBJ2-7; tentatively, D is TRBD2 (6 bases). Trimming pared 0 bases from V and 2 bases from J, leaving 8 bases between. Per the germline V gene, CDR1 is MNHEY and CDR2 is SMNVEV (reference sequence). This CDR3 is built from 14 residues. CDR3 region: CASSLSGGTYEQYF. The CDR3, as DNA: TGTGCCAGCAGTTTATCCGGGGGTACCTACGAGCAGTACTTC.

This CDR3 reads CASSYSSGRGSGELFF. The CDR3 DNA follows: TGTGCCAGCAGTTACTCTAGCGGGAGGGGAAGCGGGGAGCTGTTTTTT. The J gene is TRBJ2-2, the V gene TRBV6-5, with 11 positions matching TRBD2. The CDR3 has 16 amino acids. Germline CDR1 and CDR2: MNHEY and SVGAGI. Losses at the gene ends were 0 bases for V and 7 bases for J; bases not matched to a gene: 4.

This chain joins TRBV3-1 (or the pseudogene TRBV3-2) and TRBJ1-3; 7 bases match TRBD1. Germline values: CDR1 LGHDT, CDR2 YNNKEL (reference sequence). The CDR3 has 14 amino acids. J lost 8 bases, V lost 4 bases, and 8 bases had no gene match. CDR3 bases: TGTGCCAGCAGCCGACGGGGGACAGTCGACACCATATATTTT. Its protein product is CASSRRGTVDTIYF.

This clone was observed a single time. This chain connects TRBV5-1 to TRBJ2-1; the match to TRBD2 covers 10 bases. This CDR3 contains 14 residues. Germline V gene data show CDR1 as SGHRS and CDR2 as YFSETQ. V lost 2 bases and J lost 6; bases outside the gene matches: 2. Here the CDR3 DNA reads TGCGCCAGCAGCTTATGGACTAGCGGCAATGAGCAGTTCTTC. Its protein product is CASSLWTSGNEQFF.

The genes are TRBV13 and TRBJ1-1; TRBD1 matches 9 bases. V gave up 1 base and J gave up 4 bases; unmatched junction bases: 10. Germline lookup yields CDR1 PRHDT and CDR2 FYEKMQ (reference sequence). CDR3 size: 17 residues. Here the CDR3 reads CASSLAGGRQGVTEAFF. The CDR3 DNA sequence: TGTGCCAGCAGCTTAGCAGGGGGCAGACAGGGGGTCACTGAAGCTTTCTTT. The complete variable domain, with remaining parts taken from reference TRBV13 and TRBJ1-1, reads AAGVIQSPRHLIKEKRETATLKCYPIPRHDTVYWYQQGPGQDPQFLISFYEKMQSDKGSIPDRFSAQQFSDYHSELNMSSLELGDSALYFCASSLAGGRQGVTEAFFGQGTRLTVV.

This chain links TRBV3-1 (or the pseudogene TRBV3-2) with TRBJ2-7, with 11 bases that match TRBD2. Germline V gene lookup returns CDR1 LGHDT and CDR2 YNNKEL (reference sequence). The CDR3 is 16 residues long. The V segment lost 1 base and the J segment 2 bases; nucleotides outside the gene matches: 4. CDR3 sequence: CASSQGLAGFAYEQYF. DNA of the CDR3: TGTGCCAGCAGCCAAGGACTAGCGGGATTCGCCTACGAGCAGTACTTC.

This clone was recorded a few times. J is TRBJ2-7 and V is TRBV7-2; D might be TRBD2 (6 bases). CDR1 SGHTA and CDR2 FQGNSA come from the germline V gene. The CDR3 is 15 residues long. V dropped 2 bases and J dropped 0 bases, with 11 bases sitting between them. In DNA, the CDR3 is TGTGCCAGCAGCTTATATGGCGGGGACTCCTACGAGCAGTACTTC. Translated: CASSLYGGDSYEQYF.

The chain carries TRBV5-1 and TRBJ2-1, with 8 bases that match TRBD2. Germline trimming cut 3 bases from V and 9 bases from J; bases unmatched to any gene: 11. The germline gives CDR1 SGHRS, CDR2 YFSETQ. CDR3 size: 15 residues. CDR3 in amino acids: CASSSYSGNGGEQFF. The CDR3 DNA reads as TGCGCCAGCAGCTCATATAGCGGGAACGGGGGTGAGCAGTTCTTC. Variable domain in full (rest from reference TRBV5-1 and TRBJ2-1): KAGVTQTPRYLIKTRGQQVTLSCSPISGHRSVSWYQQTPGQGLQFLFEYFSETQRNKGNFPGRFSGRQFSNSRSEMNVSTLELGDSALYLCASSSYSGNGGEQFFGPGTRLTVL.

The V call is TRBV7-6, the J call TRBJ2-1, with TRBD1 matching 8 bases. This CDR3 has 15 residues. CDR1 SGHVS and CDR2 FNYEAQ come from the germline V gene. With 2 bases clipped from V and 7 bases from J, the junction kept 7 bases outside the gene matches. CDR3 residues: CASSLRTGSLNEQFF. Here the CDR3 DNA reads TGTGCCAGCAGCTTACGGACAGGGTCTCTGAATGAGCAGTTCTTC. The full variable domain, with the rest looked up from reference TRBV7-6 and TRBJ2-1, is GAGVSQSPRYKVTKRGQDVALRCDPISGHVSLYWYRQALGQGPEFLTYFNYEAQQDKSGLPNDRFSAERPEGSISTLTIQRTEQRDSAMYRCASSLRTGSLNEQFFGPGTRLTVL.

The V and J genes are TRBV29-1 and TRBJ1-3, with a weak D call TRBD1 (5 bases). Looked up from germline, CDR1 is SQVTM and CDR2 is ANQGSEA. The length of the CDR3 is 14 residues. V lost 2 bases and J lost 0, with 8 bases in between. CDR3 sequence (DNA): TGCAGCGTTGAATCAGGGTTCTCTGGAAACACCATATATTTT. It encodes CSVESGFSGNTIYF. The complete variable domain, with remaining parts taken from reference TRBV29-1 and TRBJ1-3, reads SAVISQKPSRDICQRGTSLTIQCQVDSQVTMMFWYRQQPGQSLTLIATANQGSEATYESGFVIDKFPISRPNLTFSTLTVSNMSPEDSSIYLCSVESGFSGNTIYFGEGSWLTVV.

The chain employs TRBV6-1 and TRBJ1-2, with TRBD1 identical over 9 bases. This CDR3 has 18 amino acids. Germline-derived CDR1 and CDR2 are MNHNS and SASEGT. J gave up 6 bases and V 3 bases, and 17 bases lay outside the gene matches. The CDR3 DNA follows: TGTGCCAGCAGTGATACCTTGGAGGGGACAGGGATTGTGCATGGCTACACCTTC. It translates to CASSDTLEGTGIVHGYTF.

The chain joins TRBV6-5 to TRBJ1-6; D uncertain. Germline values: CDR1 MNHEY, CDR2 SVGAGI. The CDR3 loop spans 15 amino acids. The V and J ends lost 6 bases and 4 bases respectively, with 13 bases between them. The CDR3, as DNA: TGTGCCAGCAGCCCCCGTTCGGGATATAATTCACCCCTCCACTTT. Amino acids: CASSPRSGYNSPLHF.

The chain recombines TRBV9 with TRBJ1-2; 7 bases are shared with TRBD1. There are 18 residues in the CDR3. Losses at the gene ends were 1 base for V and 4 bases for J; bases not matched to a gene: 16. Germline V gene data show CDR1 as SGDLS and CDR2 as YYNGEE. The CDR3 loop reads CASSVFRDRVLRGYGYTF. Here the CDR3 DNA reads TGTGCCAGCAGCGTATTCCGGGACAGAGTTCTGCGGGGCTATGGCTACACCTTC.

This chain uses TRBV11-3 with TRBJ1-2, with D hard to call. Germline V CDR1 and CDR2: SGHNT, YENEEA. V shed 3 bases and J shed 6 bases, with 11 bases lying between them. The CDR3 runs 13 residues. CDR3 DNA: TGTGCCAGCAGCTTTAGGATGGGCGATGGCTACACCTTC. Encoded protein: CASSFRMGDGYTF.